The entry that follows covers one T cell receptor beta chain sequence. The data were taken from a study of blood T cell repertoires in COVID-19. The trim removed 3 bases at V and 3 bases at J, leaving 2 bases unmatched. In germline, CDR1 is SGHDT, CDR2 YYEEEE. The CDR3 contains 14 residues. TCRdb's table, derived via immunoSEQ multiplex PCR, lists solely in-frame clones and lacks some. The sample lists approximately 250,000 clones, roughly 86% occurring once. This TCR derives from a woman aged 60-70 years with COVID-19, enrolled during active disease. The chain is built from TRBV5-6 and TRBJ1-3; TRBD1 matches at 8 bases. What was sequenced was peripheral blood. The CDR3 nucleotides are TGTGCCAGCAGCTATGACAGGGGTGGAAACACCATATATTTT. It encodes CASSYDRGGNTIYF.